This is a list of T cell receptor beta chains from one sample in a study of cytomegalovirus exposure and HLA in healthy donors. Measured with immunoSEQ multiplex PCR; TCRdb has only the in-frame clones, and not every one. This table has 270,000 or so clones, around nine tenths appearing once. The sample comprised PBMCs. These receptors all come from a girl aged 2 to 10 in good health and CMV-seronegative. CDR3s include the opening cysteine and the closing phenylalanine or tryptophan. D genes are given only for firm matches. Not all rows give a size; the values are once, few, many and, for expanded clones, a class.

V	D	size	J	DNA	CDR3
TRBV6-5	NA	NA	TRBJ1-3	TGTGCCAGCAGTTACTCTTCGTCAGCTGGAAACACCATATATTTT	CASSYSSSAGNTIYF
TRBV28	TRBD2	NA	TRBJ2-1	TGTGCCAGCACTAGACCGGGACTAGGCTTAAACAATGAGCAGTTCTTC	CASTRPGLGLNNEQFF
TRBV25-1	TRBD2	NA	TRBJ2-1	TGTGCCAGCACCAAAACGGGAGGGGATCGCCCTGAGCAGTTCTTC	CASTKTGGDRPEQFF
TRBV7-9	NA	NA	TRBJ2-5	TGTGCCAGCAGCTTAGATTCCAAGTCGGGTGAGACCCAGTACTTC	CASSLDSKSGETQYF
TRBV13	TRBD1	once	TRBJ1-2	TGTGCCAGCAGCTTGGGACAGGGGGCTGATGGCTACACCTTC	CASSLGQGADGYTF
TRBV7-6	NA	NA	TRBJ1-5	TGTGCCAGCAGCTTAACCCCTACAGTGTTACAGCCCCAGCATTTT	CASSLTPTVLQPQHF
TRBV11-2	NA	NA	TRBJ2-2	TGTGCCAGCAGCTTCGGCGGGGAGCTGTTTTTT	CASSFGGELFF
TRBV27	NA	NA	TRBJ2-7	TGTGCCAGCACCCGAGGGTCGGGACTCCACTACGAGCAGTACTTC	CASTRGSGLHYEQYF
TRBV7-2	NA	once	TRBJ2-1	TGTGCCAGCAGCTTATCCGACACAACCTACAATGAGCAGTTCTTC	CASSLSDTTYNEQFF
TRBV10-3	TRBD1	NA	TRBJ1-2	TGTGCCATCGGCTCGGGACAGGGGATCGGTGGCTACACCTTC	CAIGSGQGIGGYTF
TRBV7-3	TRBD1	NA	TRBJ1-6	TGTGCCAGCAGCTTAAACCAGGGGGCCTCACCCCTCCACTTT	CASSLNQGASPLHF
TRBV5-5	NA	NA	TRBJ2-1	TGTGCCAGCAATTGGGCCCTGTTTAGGAATGAGCAGTTCTTC	CASNWALFRNEQFF
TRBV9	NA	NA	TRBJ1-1	TGTGCCAGCAGCGTAGTCCAGGGATTGGACACTGAAGCTTTCTTT	CASSVVQGLDTEAFF
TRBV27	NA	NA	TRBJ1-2	TGTGCCAGCAGAACGCCGGGACACCCATATGGCTACACCTTC	CASRTPGHPYGYTF
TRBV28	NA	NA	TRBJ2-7	TGTGCCAGCAGAGAACAGGGGGGGAACGAGCAGTACTTC	CASREQGGNEQYF
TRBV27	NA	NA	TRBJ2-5	TGTGCCAGCAGTTTAGGGGCGGGGTACGAGACCCAGTACTTC	CASSLGAGYETQYF
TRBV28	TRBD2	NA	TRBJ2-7	TGTGCCAGCAGTCCCCGGCGGGGGGGAGCCTACGAGCAGTACTTC	CASSPRRGGAYEQYF
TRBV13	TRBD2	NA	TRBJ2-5	TGTGCCAGCAGCCTTCAGGGTGCTAGCGGGAGGGCCGGGGAGACCCAGTACTTC	CASSLQGASGRAGETQYF
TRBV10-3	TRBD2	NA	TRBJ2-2	TGTGCCATCGTAGCCCAGCGGGGGAACACCGGGGAGCTGTTTTTT	CAIVAQRGNTGELFF
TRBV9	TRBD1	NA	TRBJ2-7	TGTGCCAGCAGCGTAACCCCCCCCGGGACAGGGGGCGAGCAGTACTTC	CASSVTPPGTGGEQYF
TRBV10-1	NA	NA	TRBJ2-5	TGCGCCAGCAGTACCGACTTGGCCCCAGAGACCCAGTACTTC	CASSTDLAPETQYF
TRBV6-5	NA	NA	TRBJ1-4	TGTGCCAGCAGACCGGGAAACTCGAACGGGGAAAAACTGTTTTTT	CASRPGNSNGEKLFF
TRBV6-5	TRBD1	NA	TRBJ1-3	TGTGCCAGCAGTCGGACAGGTGGAAACACCATATATTTT	CASSRTGGNTIYF
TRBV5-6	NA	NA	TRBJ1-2	TGTGCCAGCAGCTTGGCCAGTTATGGCTACACCTTC	CASSLASYGYTF
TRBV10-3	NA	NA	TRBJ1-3	TGTGCCATCAGTGAGTCTCCTCCGGGACATAGCTCTGGAAACACCATATATTTT	CAISESPPGHSSGNTIYF
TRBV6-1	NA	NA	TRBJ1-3	TGTGCCAGCAGTGAACGCGGTTTGGTGGCCTCTGGAAACACCATATATTTT	CASSERGLVASGNTIYF
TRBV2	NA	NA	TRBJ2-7	TGTGCCAGCAGACGCGACGGCAGGTACGAGCAGTACTTC	CASRRDGRYEQYF
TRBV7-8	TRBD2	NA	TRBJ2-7	TGTGCCAGCAGCTTAGGGGGGGGTTCCACCTACGAGCAGTACTTC	CASSLGGGSTYEQYF
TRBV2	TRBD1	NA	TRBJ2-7	TGTGCCAGCAGCGTGACAGGGGGGTTGACCTACGAGCAGTACTTC	CASSVTGGLTYEQYF
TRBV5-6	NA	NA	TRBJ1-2	TGTGCCAGCAGCTCCGGGGGATATAACTATGGCTACACCTTC	CASSSGGYNYGYTF
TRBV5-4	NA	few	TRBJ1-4	TGTGCCAGCAGCTTGGTGCACGCCCACGGGGGGGAAAAACTGTTTTTT	CASSLVHAHGGEKLFF
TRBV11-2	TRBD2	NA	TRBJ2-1	TGTGCCAGCAGCTTAAATCTAGCGGGCTCGGATGAGCAGTTCTTC	CASSLNLAGSDEQFF
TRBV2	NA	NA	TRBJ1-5	TGTGCCAGCAGGGGGGACACTGGTAGACCCCAGCATTTT	CASRGDTGRPQHF
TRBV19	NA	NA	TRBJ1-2	TGTGCCAGTAGTCTTCCGGGACTAGGAACCTATGGCTACACCTTC	CASSLPGLGTYGYTF
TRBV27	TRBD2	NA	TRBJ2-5	TGTGCCAGCAGTTTAGTTGTGGGGGGGGAGACCCAGTACTTC	CASSLVVGGETQYF
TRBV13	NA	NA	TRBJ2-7	TGTGCCAGCAGCACGCGGACAGAATACTACGAGCAGTACTTC	CASSTRTEYYEQYF
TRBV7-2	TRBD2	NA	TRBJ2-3	TGTGCCAGCAGAAGAGCGGGAGGGCTGGCAGATACGCAGTATTTT	CASRRAGGLADTQYF
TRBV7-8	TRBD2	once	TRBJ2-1	TGTGCCAGCAGCCCCTGGGGGGGTGAGCAGTTCTTC	CASSPWGGEQFF
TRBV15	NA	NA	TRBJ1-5	TGTGCCACCAGCAGAGTGGGGGCCCTCTGGAGCAATCAGCCCCAGCATTTT	CATSRVGALWSNQPQHF
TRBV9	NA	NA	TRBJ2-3	TGTGCCAGCAGCCCGAGCACAGATACGCAGTATTTT	CASSPSTDTQYF
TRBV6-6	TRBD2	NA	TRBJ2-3	TGTGCCAGCAGTATAGCGGGAGGGCTTGCAGATACGCAGTATTTT	CASSIAGGLADTQYF
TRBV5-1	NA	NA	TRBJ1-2	TGCGCCAGCAGCCCACCCGGGACAACCTATGGCTACACCTTC	CASSPPGTTYGYTF
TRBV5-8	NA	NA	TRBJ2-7	TGTGCCAGCAGCTCCGGGACTCAGAGCTCCTACGAGCAGTACTTC	CASSSGTQSSYEQYF
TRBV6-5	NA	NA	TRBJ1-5	TGTGCCAGCAGTTACTCGCGGTTTCAGCCCCAGCATTTT	CASSYSRFQPQHF
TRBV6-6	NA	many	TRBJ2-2	TGTGCCAGCAGTTATAATACGAACACCGGGGAGCTGTTTTTT	CASSYNTNTGELFF